This TCR beta chain is from a study of blood T cell repertoires in COVID-19. Germline CDR1 and CDR2: MDHEN and SYDVKM. The V and J ends lost 5 bases and 2 bases, in that order; junction bases with no gene match: 11. The CDR3 is 17 amino acids. Sequenced by immunoSEQ multiplex PCR; TCRdb stores in-frame clones only, minus some. The data hold 300,000 or so clones, with approximately 89% observed a single time. The sequenced sample consisted of PBMCs or T cells enriched from blood (not recorded which). The chain joins TRBV28 to TRBJ1-5; 8 nucleotides match TRBD1. The TCR originated in a woman between 45 and 60 years old who had been exposed to COVID-19. The chain's CDR3 is CASSPSGGGMGNQPQHF. CDR3 bases: TGTGCCAGCAGTCCCTCAGGGGGCGGAATGGGCAATCAGCCCCAGCATTTT.